This TCR beta chain was captured by sequencing in a study of CD8+ T cells in alopecia areata (dated by TCRdb to 2016 to 2018). Describing the broader study: Treated patients were enrolled in an open-label pilot trial of oral tofacitinib at 5 to 10 mg twice daily for moderate-to-severe alopecia areata. To study T cell clonal expansion in alopecia areata, the researchers applied high-throughput TCRbeta sequencing to both the C3H/HeJ mouse model and human patients. Biopsies were taken from tofacitinib-treated patients at baseline and again at 4 and 24 weeks into treatment, and several of those patients also had a later scalp biopsy. Scalp clonality was compared across normal scalp (n=4), patchy alopecia areata scalp (n=8), and alopecia totalis/universalis scalp (n=8). For the treated patients, the SALT score, which quantifies what percentage of scalp surface area is affected, served as the measure of disease severity. TCRbeta CDR3 regions were amplified by immunoSEQ multiplex PCR using 35 Vbeta forward and 13 Jbeta reverse primers. Tofacitinib was given for 6 to 18 months, followed by 6 months of follow-up off drug to assess delayed response and recurrence. Human TCRbeta sequencing covered scalp tissue and sorted CD4+ and CD8+ peripheral blood T cells from patchy and totalis/universalis alopecia areata patients and healthy controls. RNA was extracted with the PAXgene miRNA kit for fixed scalp, the miRNeasy kit for PBMCs, and the RNeasy kit for mouse skin.

Spanning cysteine to phenylalanine, the CDR3 consists of 13 amino acids. The retained sequence is limited to the CDR3, 39 bases, with the frame set at the first base. CDR1 SQVTM and CDR2 ANQGSEA were looked up in the germline V gene. V is clipped by 7 bases and J by 3 bases, and the sequence between their germline boundaries is 15 bases long. The paper's findings and limits, for the study overall: Tofacitinib significantly decreased scalp clonality and the number of expanded CD8+ clones among the top 100 scalp clones. Resident alphabeta T cells in normal human skin are also sequenced, complicating scalp TCR repertoire analysis, unlike mouse skin dominated by gammadelta T cells. Many expanded lesional clones persisted in scalp and blood during tofacitinib treatment, which may partly explain relapse after stopping treatment. Shared TCR sequences between patients were less evident than in mice, which may be partly attributable to HLA diversity in the patient population. Higher clonality and more expanded CD8+ clones were observed in lesional scalp than in normal scalp, particularly in alopecia totalis/universalis, a finding suggestive of antigenic drive. The treated cohort was small, with a single nonresponder, so links between baseline CD8+ expansion and response need larger studies.

Library preparation used the immunoSEQ multiplex PCR assay. To provide template for TCR sequencing, every sample had RNA extracted and reverse transcribed into cDNA. First-strand cDNA was synthesized using SuperScript III with a 2:1 mix of oligo-dT and random hexamers. A synthetic immune receptor repertoire was used to gauge amplification bias, and whatever bias remained was removed computationally. The original methods were these. Raw reads were preprocessed to remove errors, and CDR3 was defined by IMGT conventions from the conserved cysteine to phenylalanine. To get clonality, Shannon entropy was normalized by log2 of the number of productive unique TCRs and the result was subtracted from 1. Scalp TCRbeta sequences were cross-referenced with sorted blood CD4 and CD8 repertoires so that the CD4 or CD8 identity of scalp clones could be inferred. Imported from immuneACCESS, the table was reduced by TCRdb to in-frame sequences with V and J called. These copies leave out some clones; in studies compared against another copy, an unresolved V gene accounts for under half, and the cause of the remainder is not known. V and J calls and clone size are copied from that table; D and trimming were computed from the DNA. This sample comprises roughly 100,000 clones, 80% to 90% of them detected only once. 11% of the sample comes from the top ten.

This specimen's treatment or condition label, per the study, means: oral pan-JAK inhibitor, 5-10 mg twice daily. Lesional scalp punch biopsies and peripheral blood were collected from alopecia areata patients. After PBMCs were isolated by density centrifugation and stained for CD3, CD4 and CD8, a FACSAria was used to sort CD4+ and CD8+ T cells. Of note for this clone: Its antigen is currently not known. The sample holds no much larger clone one base away, and base qualities are not on file.

The clonotype comes from a human donor with alopecia areata. Recombination linked TRBV29-1 to TRBJ2-5; a tentative D call is TRBD1 (6 bases match). This material consisted of CD8+ T cells sorted from blood, taken at roughly week 30, from a patient treated with tofacitinib. The CDR3 reads as follows: CSATDRTEETQYF. The DNA sequence is TGCAGCGCAACAGACCGGACAGAAGAGACCCAGTACTTC.